Listed below are T cell receptor beta chains from one sample, sequenced in a study of tumor-infiltrating lymphocytes in primary liver carcinoma. TCRdb fed the multiplex PCR reads into MiXCR, producing one record per CDR3 protein. This table has about 180,000 distinct CDR3 sequences, less than 65% appearing once. The sequenced sample was peripheral blood. These receptors were obtained from a man aged 35 to 55 with primary liver carcinoma and hepatitis B virus infection. Both conserved end residues are part of each CDR3. Each record gives: J gene, clone size, V gene, D gene, CDR3 protein, CDR3 DNA. A D gene is named only where the DNA matches it firmly. Clone size appears in some rows only: once, few, many, or a class for an expanded clone.

TRBJ2-7,many,TRBV11-2,NA,CASSLGEGTLFYEQYF,TGTGCCAGCAGCTTAGGGGAAGGGACTTTATTCTACGAGCAGTACTTC
TRBJ2-2,NA,TRBV6-1,TRBD1,CASSTDRTNTGELFF,TGTGCCAGCAGTACGGACAGGACGAACACCGGGGAGCTGTTTTTT
TRBJ1-2,NA,TRBV29-1,NA,CSVEVGRGRNYGYTF,TGCAGCGTTGAAGTAGGCAGGGGACGTAACTATGGCTACACCTTC
TRBJ1-2,NA,TRBV7-9,NA,CASSLVSLYGYTF,TGTGCCAGCAGCTTAGTGAGTCTCTATGGCTACACCTTC
TRBJ2-5,once,TRBV5-5,NA,CASSLDPWSGQETQYF,TGTGCCAGCAGCTTGGACCCTTGGAGCGGGCAAGAGACCCAGTACTTC
TRBJ2-6,NA,TRBV12-3/TRBV12-4,NA,CASTVGRGGSGDNVLTF,TGTGCCAGCACCGTTGGCCGGGGCGGGTCTGGGGACAACGTCCTGACTTTC
TRBJ2-1,NA,TRBV11-2,TRBD2,CASRALTSGRAQEQFF,TGTGCCAGCCGCGCACTGACTAGCGGGAGGGCACAGGAGCAGTTCTTC
TRBJ2-5,NA,TRBV4-1,TRBD2,CASSSTGTTQGETQYF,TGTGCCAGCAGCTCTACGGGGACTACCCAGGGAGAGACCCAGTACTTC
TRBJ2-5,NA,TRBV29-1,TRBD2,CSVEDWRAGGEIQYF,TGCAGCGTTGAAGATTGGCGAGCGGGAGGGGAGATCCAGTACTTC
TRBJ2-7,NA,TRBV6-5,TRBD1,CAIAPTGSYEQYF,TGTGCCATCGCCCCGACAGGGTCCTACGAGCAGTACTTC
TRBJ2-1,NA,TRBV24-1,NA,CATSDLIEQFF,TGTGCCACCAGTGACTTAATTGAGCAGTTCTTC
TRBJ2-3,NA,TRBV4-1,NA,CASSQEPRGTGAQYF,TGCGCCAGCAGCCAAGAGCCTAGAGGCACAGGTGCGCAGTATTTT
TRBJ2-1,many,TRBV12-3/TRBV12-4,TRBD2,CASSLENSGRTGYNEQFF,TGTGCCAGCAGTTTGGAGAATAGCGGGAGAACTGGGTACAATGAGCAGTTCTTC
TRBJ1-1,NA,TRBV12-3/TRBV12-4,NA,CASSFPGQWAFF,TGTGCCAGCAGTTTTCCAGGACAATGGGCTTTCTTT
TRBJ1-4,few,TRBV4-1,NA,CASSQDPSYEKKLFF,TGCGCCAGCAGCCAAGACCCCTCCTACGAGAAAAAACTGTTTTTT
TRBJ2-7,few,TRBV28,NA,CASSTSREQYF,TGTGCCAGCAGTACGTCTAGGGAGCAGTACTTC
TRBJ1-6,few,TRBV7-9,TRBD1,CASVSGTGNSPLHF,TGTGCCAGCGTCTCCGGGACAGGGAATTCACCCCTCCACTTT
TRBJ2-3,NA,TRBV29-1,NA,CSVELDMQYF,TGCAGCGTTGAGTTAGATATGCAGTATTTT
TRBJ2-1,many,TRBV29-1,TRBD1,CSVEGTGNEQFF,TGCAGCGTTGAAGGGACAGGGAATGAGCAGTTCTTC
TRBJ2-7,once,TRBV6-5,TRBD1,CASRSTGLAPYEQYF,TGTGCCAGCAGGTCGACAGGGCTAGCCCCCTACGAGCAGTACTTC
TRBJ2-1,few,TRBV29-1,TRBD2,CSVEGYGTSYNEQFF,TGCAGCGTTGAAGGCTACGGGACTAGCTACAATGAGCAGTTCTTC
TRBJ2-5,NA,TRBV28,NA,CASSLTAGSWETQYF,TGTGCCAGCAGTTTAACTGCGGGATCGTGGGAGACCCAGTACTTC
TRBJ1-4,NA,TRBV28,TRBD1,CARSSVLTGGREKLFF,TGTGCCAGGAGTTCGGTCCTAACAGGGGGGCGAGAAAAACTGTTTTTT
TRBJ1-5,many,TRBV4-1,NA,CASSQGGFSQPQHF,TGCGCCAGCAGCCAAGGCGGGTTCAGTCAGCCCCAGCATTTT
TRBJ1-3,NA,TRBV5-1,NA,CASRESSGNTIYF,TGCGCCAGTAGGGAGAGCTCTGGAAACACCATATATTTT
TRBJ2-1,few,TRBV4-1,TRBD1,CASSQGGQGYNEQFF,TGCGCCAGCAGCCAAGGAGGACAGGGGTACAATGAGCAGTTCTTC
TRBJ2-1,many,TRBV11-2,NA,CASSPRTYPNEQFF,TGTGCCAGCAGCCCCCGGACCTACCCCAATGAGCAGTTCTTC
TRBJ2-4,few,TRBV4-1,TRBD2,CASSQDSGRGNIQYF,TGCGCCAGCAGCCAGGATAGCGGGAGAGGAAACATTCAGTACTTC
TRBJ2-2,few,TRBV29-1,TRBD2,CSVKREVKGELFF,TGCAGCGTAAAGCGGGAGGTTAAAGGGGAGCTGTTTTTT
TRBJ2-3,NA,TRBV11-2,TRBD2,CASSRAGPRADTRYF,TGTGCCAGCAGCCGAGCGGGGCCGAGGGCAGATACACGGTATTTT
TRBJ2-5,NA,TRBV11-1,NA,CASSCTRGETQYF,TGTGCCAGCAGCTGTACTAGAGGCGAGACTCAGTACTTC
TRBJ2-1,NA,TRBV6-5,TRBD1,CASSPRAGGGNEQFF,TGTGCCAGCAGTCCGAGGGCAGGGGGCGGGAATGAGCAGTTCTTC
TRBJ2-2,NA,TRBV6-5,NA,CASKFGNTGELFF,TGTGCCAGCAAGTTCGGGAACACCGGGGAGCTGTTTTTT
TRBJ2-2,NA,TRBV11-2,TRBD1,CASSFDLDRVGTGELFF,TGTGCCAGCAGCTTTGATCTGGACAGGGTCGGTACCGGGGAACTGTTTTTT
TRBJ2-3,few,TRBV29-1,NA,CSVQGNTDTQYF,TGCAGCGTTCAGGGTAACACAGATACGCAGTATTTT
TRBJ2-1,NA,TRBV12-3/TRBV12-4,TRBD2,CASLPSGRAEEQFF,TGTGCCAGCCTTCCCAGCGGGAGGGCCGAGGAGCAGTTCTTC
TRBJ2-7,NA,TRBV4-2,TRBD1,CASSAQGNYEQYF,TGTGCCAGCAGCGCACAGGGGAACTACGAGCAGTACTTC
TRBJ2-1,many,TRBV11-2,NA,CASSFTGQFSSYNEQFF,TGTGCCAGCAGCTTCACAGGACAGTTCAGCTCCTACAATGAGCAGTTCTTC
TRBJ2-1,NA,TRBV4-1,NA,CASSQRVSESYNEQFF,TGCGCCAGCAGCCAACGAGTCTCCGAATCCTACAATGAGCAGTTCTTC
TRBJ2-1,NA,TRBV5-1,TRBD2,CASTLEASGRGYNEQFF,TGCGCCAGCACCTTGGAGGCTAGCGGGAGAGGGTATAATGAGCAGTTCTTC
TRBJ2-3,NA,TRBV6-1,TRBD2,CASSEAVLEGGTDTQYF,TGTGCCAGCAGTGAAGCGGTGCTAGAGGGAGGGACAGATACGCAGTATTTT
TRBJ2-7,NA,TRBV28,TRBD2,CASRYLAGGTYEQYF,TGTGCCAGCAGGTACCTAGCGGGAGGGACCTACGAGCAGTACTTC
TRBJ1-6,NA,TRBV11-2,NA,CTRRSGRDSPLHF,TGTACCAGGAGGTCGGGAAGGGACTCACCCCTCCACTTT
TRBJ2-7,NA,TRBV4-1,NA,CASSQGQTQRDEQYF,TGCGCCAGCAGCCAAGGCCAGACCCAAAGAGACGAGCAGTACTTC
TRBJ1-1,NA,TRBV11-2,NA,CASSPWGVGAGAFF,TGTGCCAGCAGCCCCTGGGGGGTAGGAGCTGGAGCTTTCTTT
TRBJ2-3,once,TRBV24-1,TRBD2,CATSDPSGASTDMQYF,TGTGCCACCAGTGATCCTAGCGGGGCGAGCACAGATATGCAGTATTTT